The rows below give T cell receptor beta chains drawn from one sample of a study of T cell responses to AZD1222 COVID-19 vaccine. Only in-frame clones appear in the TCRdb table, and some are missing; sequencing was by immunoSEQ multiplex PCR. Among some 130,000 clones listed, roughly 88% were seen once. This sample comprised peripheral blood, obtained on day 0 of AZD1222 vaccination. All receptors derive from an adult in good health. CDR3s leave out the opening cysteine and the closing phenylalanine or tryptophan. D genes are given only for firm matches.

j_call,v_call,d_call,cdr3_aa
TRBJ1-1,TRBV19,TRBD1,ASSFAGGITEAF
TRBJ2-5,TRBV7-3,NA,ASSLGPNNLGPQETQY
TRBJ2-3,TRBV7-9,NA,ASSPQSDTQY
TRBJ2-2,TRBV6-5,NA,ASSLGSLNTGELF
TRBJ1-4,TRBV9,NA,ASSVDTGDNEKLF
TRBJ1-3,TRBV29-1,NA,SVAPGNTIY
TRBJ2-5,TRBV3-1/TRBV3-2,NA,ASFQGGETQY
TRBJ2-1,TRBV6-5,TRBD1,ASSYRDRTYNEQF
TRBJ2-7,TRBV19,NA,ASSMRGEGAYEQY
TRBJ2-7,TRBV19,NA,ASSPRDTYEQY
TRBJ1-1,TRBV7-9,NA,ASSLEGRPNAEAF
TRBJ1-6,TRBV18,TRBD1,ASSPGQDNSPLH
TRBJ1-5,TRBV6-6,TRBD1,ASSPTGRTQPGQGNQPQH
TRBJ2-7,TRBV7-9,NA,ASSLGKWTDSYEQY
TRBJ1-1,TRBV6-1,TRBD1,ASTDNRGQDTEAF
TRBJ1-5,TRBV27,NA,ASSGNNQPQH
TRBJ2-7,TRBV2,NA,ASSEAGSSYEQY
TRBJ1-1,TRBV5-1,NA,ASSRQDGTEAF
TRBJ1-1,TRBV5-5,NA,ASSFLTLQSDTEAF
TRBJ1-5,TRBV6-5,NA,ASSLRQTNQPQH
TRBJ2-4,TRBV6-6,NA,ASSPGSTGIQY
TRBJ1-1,TRBV7-9,NA,ASSSGLGMNTEAF
TRBJ2-3,TRBV24-1,TRBD2,ATSRTSGGRTDTQY
TRBJ2-3,TRBV30,NA,AWSALLDGTQY
TRBJ1-2,TRBV5-1,NA,ASSLEDFGYT
TRBJ2-5,TRBV18,TRBD1,ASSPRTGQETQY
TRBJ1-5,TRBV2,NA,ASSQFSGTNQPQH
TRBJ1-1,TRBV6-2/TRBV6-3,NA,ASSPVGTEAF
TRBJ2-3,TRBV5-1,NA,ASSLGRQTDTQY
TRBJ2-2,TRBV5-1,NA,ASSRGTAGTGELF
TRBJ1-4,TRBV5-6,NA,ASTLLGRQENEKLF
TRBJ2-1,TRBV5-1,NA,ASSITRNEQF
TRBJ2-3,TRBV10-3,NA,ATRDLTTDTQY
TRBJ1-2,TRBV6-5,TRBD1,ASLTGDGYT
TRBJ2-1,TRBV7-9,TRBD2,ASSLVVTSGDHNEQF
TRBJ1-3,TRBV7-9,NA,ASGLDGFSGNTIY
TRBJ1-1,TRBV7-2,NA,ASSLAKETEAF
TRBJ2-1,TRBV19,NA,ASSIAQYPGNEQF
TRBJ1-5,TRBV28,NA,ASSFGSSNQPQH
TRBJ2-5,TRBV29-1,NA,SAPAGRPGETQY
TRBJ1-6,TRBV2,NA,ASSRTGSASSPLH
TRBJ1-3,TRBV3-1/TRBV3-2,NA,ASSPIAATGNTIY
TRBJ1-2,TRBV5-1,NA,ASSSITGSNYGYT
TRBJ1-1,TRBV6-4,NA,ASSDRGGANTEAF
TRBJ2-4,TRBV19,TRBD2,ASSGLAGTLAKNIQY
TRBJ2-3,TRBV24-1,TRBD2,ATSEWTSGIDTQY
TRBJ1-5,TRBV6-4,NA,ASSDIGRSTSGLDSNQPQH
TRBJ2-3,TRBV10-2,TRBD2,ASSELAGGADTQY
TRBJ2-7,TRBV24-1,TRBD1,ATSDWTGASYEQY
TRBJ2-7,TRBV15,NA,ATSRRVTGGDEQY
TRBJ1-1,TRBV2,NA,ASSEISVVTEAF
TRBJ2-1,TRBV11-3,TRBD1,ASSVTGYEQF
TRBJ2-3,TRBV11-3,NA,ASSPDRDTQY
TRBJ1-1,TRBV25-1,NA,ASSEHEGGRVVTEAF
TRBJ2-1,TRBV2,NA,ASILKNTEQF
TRBJ1-5,TRBV14,NA,ASRNQPQH